A selection of T cell receptor beta chains follows, all from one sample in a study of blood T cells in healthy people across ages. TCRdb passed the 5' RACE reads through MiXCR, listing each CDR3 protein once. The sample includes around 1,500,000 distinct CDR3 sequences, under 30% of them seen just once. The material sequenced was blood. The source of these receptors is a woman aged 25-40 years in good health. The CDR3 runs from the conserved cysteine through the conserved F or W. D genes are given only for firm matches. Clone size is stated in some rows and not others, as once, few, many or a class when expanded.

-,TRBJ2-1,-,TRBV14,TGTGCCAGCAGCCAAGGGGCGAGGGATGAGCAGTTCTTC,CASSQGARDEQFF
-,TRBJ2-1,-,TRBV5-1,TGCGCCAGCAGCTTGGACGGACTGGCCAACAATGAGCAGTTCTTC,CASSLDGLANNEQFF
-,TRBJ1-4,-,TRBV12-3/TRBV12-4,TGTGCCAGCAGTTTCCCGCCAACTAATGAAAAACTGTTTTTT,CASSFPPTNEKLFF
TRBD1,TRBJ2-7,-,TRBV10-3,TGTGCCATCTCGAGACAGGGGGCGGAGGAGCAGTACTTC,CAISRQGAEEQYF
-,TRBJ2-7,few,TRBV7-2,TGTGCCAGCAGCTTAGATTCCAATTCCTACGAGCAGTACTTC,CASSLDSNSYEQYF
TRBD2,TRBJ2-1,-,TRBV4-1,TGCGCCAGCAGCCAAGAGGGACTAGCGGGGGGACGGGAGCAGTTCTTC,CASSQEGLAGGREQFF
-,TRBJ2-7,many,TRBV10-3,TGTGCCATTGGAGAGGACAAGTCACCTTCCTACGAGCAGTACTTC,CAIGEDKSPSYEQYF
TRBD2,TRBJ2-7,-,TRBV27,TGTGCCAGCAGTTTCCCCGGGGCCCCGGGGGGCGAGCAGTACTTC,CASSFPGAPGGEQYF
TRBD2,TRBJ2-1,many,TRBV6-5,TGTGCCAGCAGTACCCCGGGAGGAACGCAGTTCTTC,CASSTPGGTQFF
-,TRBJ2-1,few,TRBV28,TGTGCCAGCAGTTTACCCCCGGGGCACAATGAGCAGCAGTTCTTC,CASSLPPGHNEQQFF
-,TRBJ2-3,few,TRBV14,TGTGCCAGCAGCCAAGATTTAGGGCCAGATACGCAGTATTTT,CASSQDLGPDTQYF
-,TRBJ2-7,few,TRBV28,TGTGCCATCGGGACCCCGAACTCCTACGAGCAGTACTTC,CAIGTPNSYEQYF
-,TRBJ2-5,few,TRBV19,TGTGCCAGTAGTTTCGAGCGGGAAGAGACCCAGTACTTC,CASSFEREETQYF
TRBD1,TRBJ1-4,-,TRBV7-9,TGTGCCAGCAGCTTAGTCCCGGCAGGGGGGAATGAAAAACTGTTTTTT,CASSLVPAGGNEKLFF
TRBD1,TRBJ2-7,-,TRBV9,TGTGCCAGCAGCAGAACGGGACAGGTCTACGAGCAGTACTTC,CASSRTGQVYEQYF
TRBD1,TRBJ2-4,-,TRBV12-3/TRBV12-4,TGTGCCAGCAGTGGAAAGACAGGGGCCCGGGACATTCAGTACTTC,CASSGKTGARDIQYF
TRBD2,TRBJ2-5,-,TRBV7-6,TGTGCCAGCAGCTTCGGGACTAGCGCTTCACAAGAGACCCAGTACTTC,CASSFGTSASQETQYF
-,TRBJ2-1,few,TRBV19,TGTGCCAGTAGTTCCCCCCCGGGGTTTGGAGACAATGAGCAGTTCTTC,CASSSPPGFGDNEQFF
-,TRBJ2-2,-,TRBV5-5,TGTGCCAGCAGCTTGAAGACTTCGAACACCGGGGAGCTGTTTTTT,CASSLKTSNTGELFF
TRBD2,TRBJ2-1,-,TRBV3-1,TGTGCCAGCAGCTCGGGACTAGCGACTGGTATCAATGAGCAGTTCTTC,CASSSGLATGINEQFF
-,TRBJ2-4,many,TRBV6-5,TGTGCCAGCGGGCCGCAGGGGTTAAGGCACGTTCAGTACTTC,CASGPQGLRHVQYF
TRBD1,TRBJ2-1,many,TRBV6-5,TGTGCCAGCAGGCTCGACAGGGGGCAAGACAATGAGCAGTTCTTC,CASRLDRGQDNEQFF
-,TRBJ2-7,-,TRBV24-1,TGTGCCACCAGGGACCCCGGGACCAACTACGAGCAGTACTTC,CATRDPGTNYEQYF
TRBD1,TRBJ2-5,few,TRBV9,TGTGCCAGCAGCTTTTCGACAGGGTCGGGAGAGACCCAGTACTTC,CASSFSTGSGETQYF
-,TRBJ1-2,many,TRBV5-1,TGTGCCAGCAGCTTAGAGGACTATGGCTACACCTTC,CASSLEDYGYTF
-,TRBJ2-1,few,TRBV6-2/TRBV6-3,TGTGCCAGCAGTTCCCCTTCGGTCGAGCAGTTCTTC,CASSSPSVEQFF
-,TRBJ2-1,many,TRBV20-1,TGCAGTGCCCCCCCGACGGGGGCCGATAAAGATGAGCAGTTCTTC,CSAPPTGADKDEQFF
-,TRBJ2-1,few,TRBV7-9,TGTGCCAGCAGCTCCCCGTCGGGGGAGGAGAATGAGCAGTTCTTC,CASSSPSGEENEQFF
TRBD2,TRBJ2-1,many,TRBV10-3,TGTGCCACGGGACTAGCGGGGCGAAGCTCCTACAATGAGCAGTTCTTC,CATGLAGRSSYNEQFF
-,TRBJ1-2,-,TRBV28,TGTGCCAGCAGTTTAGTGAGCAGGGTGAACTATGGCTACACCTTC,CASSLVSRVNYGYTF
-,TRBJ2-7,-,TRBV6-1,TGTGCCAGCAGGGCGGGCGGTGGCCGCTCTCAGTACTTC,CASRAGGGRSQYF
TRBD1,TRBJ2-7,many,TRBV29-1,TGCAGCGTTCAATCGGGACAGGCCTACGAGCAGTACTTC,CSVQSGQAYEQYF
TRBD2,TRBJ2-5,few,TRBV14,TGTGCCAGCAGCCTTGCAACTAGCGGATTCCCTGGGGAGACCCAGTACTTC,CASSLATSGFPGETQYF
TRBD1,TRBJ2-4,few,TRBV6-1,TGTGCCAGCAGCAAACTCCGAACAGGGGGGTCCTCCAAAAACATTCAGTACTTC,CASSKLRTGGSSKNIQYF
TRBD1,TRBJ1-4,-,TRBV20-1,TGCAGTGCGGAGGACAGGGATAATGAAAAACTGTTTTTT,CSAEDRDNEKLFF
TRBD1,TRBJ2-3,-,TRBV15,TGTGCCACCAGCCCCAGGGGGCGCGGTACAGATACGCAGTATTTT,CATSPRGRGTDTQYF
-,TRBJ2-7,-,TRBV7-9,TGTGCCAGCAGCTTAGAGGTCTACGGCTACGAGCAGTACTTC,CASSLEVYGYEQYF
-,TRBJ2-5,-,TRBV12-3/TRBV12-4,TGTGCCAGCAGTCGACCCGACAGAGACCAAGAGACCCAGTACTTC,CASSRPDRDQETQYF
-,TRBJ1-1,few,TRBV29-1,TGCAGCGTTCTACCTTCCTTTGAAGCTTTCTTT,CSVLPSFEAFF
-,TRBJ2-1,-,TRBV5-5,TGTGCCAGCAGCTCCCTTGGAGAACGGGTGGATGAGCAGTTCTTC,CASSSLGERVDEQFF
-,TRBJ1-2,-,TRBV6-1,TGTGCCAGCATGGGGGCTGGCTACACCTTC,CASMGAGYTF
TRBD1,TRBJ1-4,once,TRBV15,TGTGCCACCAGCCCCGGGACAGTTGCAACTAATGAAAAACTGTTTTTT,CATSPGTVATNEKLFF
-,TRBJ1-1,-,TRBV18,TGTGCCAGCTCAACGGCCGTGCGGGGGACGAACACTGAAGCTTTCTTT,CASSTAVRGTNTEAFF
-,TRBJ1-5,few,TRBV20-1,TGCAGAGGGGGTCAGCCCCAGCATTTT,CRGGQPQHF
-,TRBJ1-2,few,TRBV7-3,TGTGCCAGCAGCTTCAATCCGTCGGGGGCTGGCTACACCTTC,CASSFNPSGAGYTF
-,TRBJ1-1,-,TRBV5-6,TGTGCCAGCAGCTTGGCCCCTCCGACGGTAATGAACACTGAAGCTTTCTTT,CASSLAPPTVMNTEAFF
-,TRBJ2-7,few,TRBV5-1,TGCGCCAGCAGGCCTACCGGGACACCGAGCTCCTACGAGCAGTACTTC,CASRPTGTPSSYEQYF
-,TRBJ2-7,many,TRBV6-2/TRBV6-3,TGTGCCAGCAGTTACTCGAGACTTCTCCACGAGCAGTACTTC,CASSYSRLLHEQYF
TRBD1,TRBJ1-5,-,TRBV3-1,TGTGCCAGCAGCCAAGGAGGTACCAGGGGGCTTGGTCAGCCCCAGCATTTT,CASSQGGTRGLGQPQHF
-,TRBJ2-1,-,TRBV20-1,TGCAGTGCTAGTGAGGGAAATGAGCAGTTCTTC,CSASEGNEQFF
TRBD1,TRBJ1-2,once,TRBV20-1,TGCAGTGTAGAAAGCCAACCGGGACAGGGGACGCGGGGCTACACCTTC,CSVESQPGQGTRGYTF
-,TRBJ2-2,-,TRBV5-1,TGCGCCAGCAGCTTGGTACTCAGCCGCGGGGAGCTGTTTTTT,CASSLVLSRGELFF
-,TRBJ2-1,-,TRBV10-2,TGCGCCAGCAGTGAGTTCGGCGGAGCGACCCAGAATGAGCAGTTCTTC,CASSEFGGATQNEQFF
-,TRBJ2-3,-,TRBV3-1,TGTGCCAGCAGCCAAGGGGGAGGATGGGACGTTAACACAGATACGCAGTATTTT,CASSQGGGWDVNTDTQYF
TRBD2,TRBJ2-1,many,TRBV3-1,TGTGCCAGCAGCCCCCGACTAGCGTACCATGAGCAGTTCTTC,CASSPRLAYHEQFF
-,TRBJ2-3,-,TRBV15,TGCGCCACCAGCTCGAGCAACCGCACAGATACGCAGTATTTT,CATSSSNRTDTQYF
TRBD2,TRBJ2-7,-,TRBV6-2/TRBV6-3,TGTGCCAGCAGTTACTCGGCGACTAGCGGGAACTACGAGCAGTACTTC,CASSYSATSGNYEQYF